What follows describes a single T cell receptor beta chain. Its specificity is unknown. This specimen belongs to a study of cytomegalovirus exposure and HLA in healthy donors. The CDR3 covers 14 residues. Trimming took off 0 bases at V and 4 bases at J, with 9 bases between the two ends. CDR1 is MNHEY and CDR2 is SVGAGI in the germline V gene. Broader study findings: The study put 150 to 200 TCR beta chains on its list as cytomegalovirus-associated.

Libraries were prepared by immunoSEQ multiplex PCR; TCRdb keeps only in-frame clonotypes and omits some of them. Among under 200,000 clones listed, 70% to 90% were seen once. Sequencing used PBMCs. The genes are TRBV6-5 and TRBJ1-1; weak D call: TRBD1 (5 bases). The clonotype originates from a woman in her twenties or thirties in good health and CMV-seronegative. This CDR3 reads CASSYSGGGTEAFF. DNA for the CDR3: TGTGCCAGCAGTTACTCTGGGGGAGGCACTGAAGCTTTCTTT.